This TCR beta chain comes out of a study of T cell responses to AZD1222 COVID-19 vaccine. Whole-study findings and limits: Only five or six people who got AZD1222 tested seropositive at baseline. Two AZD1222 administrations were followed by greater Spike-specific TCR breadth and depth. Samples come after the peak T cell response, not at day 14. Unmutated variant regions are reportedly targeted by nearly half of spike-specific TCRs.

Comments on this clone: The antigen is undetermined. Within the sample, other DNA sequences also encode this same CDR3.

The protocol was immunoSEQ multiplex PCR, while the TCRdb copy is restricted to in-frame clones and leaves out a portion. The table includes over 60,000 clones, less than 85% detected once. The V and J ends lost 3 bases and 1 base respectively, with 4 bases between them. The CDR3 runs 13 residues. The sequencing used peripheral blood, collected on day 0 of MenACWY control vaccination. V gene TRBV12-3 or TRBV12-4 combines with J gene TRBJ1-5; D not resolved. This sequence originates from an adult in good health. DNA of the CDR3: TGTGCCAGCAGTTTTTCCAGCAATCAGCCCCAGCATTTT. Protein sequence: CASSFSSNQPQHF.